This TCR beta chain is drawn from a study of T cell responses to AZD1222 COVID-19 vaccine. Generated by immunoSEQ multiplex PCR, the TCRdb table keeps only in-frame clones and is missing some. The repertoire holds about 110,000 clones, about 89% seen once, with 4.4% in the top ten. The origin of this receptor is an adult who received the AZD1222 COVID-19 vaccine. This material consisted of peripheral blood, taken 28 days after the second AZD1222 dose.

The CDR3 DNA reads as TGTGCCAGCAGCTTAGATACTAACTATGGCTACACCTTC. It specifies CASSLDTNYGYTF. The chain couples TRBV7-8 to TRBJ1-2; D is unresolved. Germline V CDR1 and CDR2: SGHVS, FQNEAQ. The length of the CDR3 is 13 residues. The ends were cut back, 1 base at V and 0 bases at J, with 3 bases in the middle.